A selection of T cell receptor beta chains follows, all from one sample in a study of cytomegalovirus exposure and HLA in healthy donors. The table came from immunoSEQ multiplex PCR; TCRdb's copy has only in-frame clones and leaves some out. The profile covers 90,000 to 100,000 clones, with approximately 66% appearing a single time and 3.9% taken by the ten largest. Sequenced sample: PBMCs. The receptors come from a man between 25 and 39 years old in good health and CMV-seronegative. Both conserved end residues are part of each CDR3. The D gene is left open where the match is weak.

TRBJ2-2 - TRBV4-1 CASSQRTGELFF
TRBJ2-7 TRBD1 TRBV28 CASSFFSDRLNYEQYF
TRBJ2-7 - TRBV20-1 CSARTSYEQYF
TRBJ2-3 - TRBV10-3 CAISISGTPSTDTQYF
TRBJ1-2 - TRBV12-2 CASRLLSGQGVDGYTF
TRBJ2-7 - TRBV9 CASSPRADSSYEQYF
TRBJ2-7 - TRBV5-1 CASRPLEPPYEQYF
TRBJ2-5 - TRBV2 CASSGEGHETQYF
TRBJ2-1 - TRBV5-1 CASSQDSFYNEQFF
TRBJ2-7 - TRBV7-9 CASSLVGGPEQYF
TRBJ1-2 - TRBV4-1 CASSQQTGSFYGYTF
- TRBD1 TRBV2 CASRGQGTYEQYF
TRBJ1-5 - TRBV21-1 CASTISQHF
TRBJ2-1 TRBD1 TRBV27 CASSSRDRGYDEQFF
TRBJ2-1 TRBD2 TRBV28 CAWRASGRFSEQFF
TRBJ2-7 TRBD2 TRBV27 CATYGPGLAGDGTYEQYF
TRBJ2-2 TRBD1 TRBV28 CASQPRDRHTGELFF
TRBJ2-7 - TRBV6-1 CASSEGAGSIYEQYF
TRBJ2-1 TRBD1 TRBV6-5 CASSSTTGTGGNEQFF
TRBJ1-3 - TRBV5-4 CASSRGNTIYF
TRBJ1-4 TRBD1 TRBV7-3 CASSKTGGRNEKLFF
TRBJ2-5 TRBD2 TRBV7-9 CSSSPSGRPQETQYF
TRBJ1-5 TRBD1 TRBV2 CASRPGQGSNQPQHF
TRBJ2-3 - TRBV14 CASSPTGFGTDTQYF
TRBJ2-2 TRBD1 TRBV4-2 CASSQVTGVIGTGELFF
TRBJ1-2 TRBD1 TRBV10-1 CASSEGQGYGYTF
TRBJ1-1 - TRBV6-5 CASRTQRGNTEAFF